This T cell receptor beta chain came from a study of shared T cell receptors in the human thymus. The assay was immunoSEQ multiplex PCR, and TCRdb's table has in-frame clones only and misses some. The table records roughly 710,000 clones, 70% to 90% of them present only once. Deletions cut 6 bases from V and 4 bases from J, with 16 bases between. Germline lookup yields CDR1 SNHLY and CDR2 FYNNEI. This CDR3 is built from 15 residues. This sample was shared with a second study, whose subject was human thymus T cells. As that report states: Thymic material originated from resections removed in the course of corrective heart surgery. Use of V and J genes seemed skewed within the thymic and blood repertoires. Related research described thymic repertoires that were highly overlapping among unrelated individuals.

The clonotype originates from a girl less than two years old with a congenital heart defect. J is TRBJ1-5 and V is TRBV2, with D maybe TRBD1 (6 bases). The specimen sequenced was thymocytes. As DNA, the CDR3 is TGTGCCAGCAGGTGGGAACAGGGCTGGAATCAGCCCCAGCATTTT. It specifies CASRWEQGWNQPQHF. The full variable domain, rest sourced from reference TRBV2 and TRBJ1-5, is EPEVTQTPSHQVTQMGQEVILRCVPISNHLYFYWYRQILGQKVEFLVSFYNNEISEKSEIFDDQFSVERPDGSNFTLKIRSTKLEDSAMYFCASRWEQGWNQPQHFGDGTRLSIL.